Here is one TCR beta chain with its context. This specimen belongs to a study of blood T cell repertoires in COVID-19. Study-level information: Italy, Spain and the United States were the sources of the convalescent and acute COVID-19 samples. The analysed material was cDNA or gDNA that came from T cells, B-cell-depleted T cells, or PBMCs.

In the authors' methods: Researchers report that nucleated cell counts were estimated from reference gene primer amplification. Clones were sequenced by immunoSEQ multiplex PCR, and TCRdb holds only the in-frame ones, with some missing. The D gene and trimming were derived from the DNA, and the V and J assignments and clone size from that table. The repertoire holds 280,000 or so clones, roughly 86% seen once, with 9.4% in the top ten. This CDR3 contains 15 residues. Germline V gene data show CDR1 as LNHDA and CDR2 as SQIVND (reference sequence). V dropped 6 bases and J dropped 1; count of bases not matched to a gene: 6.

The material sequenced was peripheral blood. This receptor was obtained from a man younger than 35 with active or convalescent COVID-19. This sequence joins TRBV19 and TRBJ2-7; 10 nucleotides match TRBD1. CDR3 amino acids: CASSPGTGVSYEQYF. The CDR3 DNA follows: TGTGCCAGTAGCCCAGGGACAGGGGTATCCTACGAGCAGTACTTC.